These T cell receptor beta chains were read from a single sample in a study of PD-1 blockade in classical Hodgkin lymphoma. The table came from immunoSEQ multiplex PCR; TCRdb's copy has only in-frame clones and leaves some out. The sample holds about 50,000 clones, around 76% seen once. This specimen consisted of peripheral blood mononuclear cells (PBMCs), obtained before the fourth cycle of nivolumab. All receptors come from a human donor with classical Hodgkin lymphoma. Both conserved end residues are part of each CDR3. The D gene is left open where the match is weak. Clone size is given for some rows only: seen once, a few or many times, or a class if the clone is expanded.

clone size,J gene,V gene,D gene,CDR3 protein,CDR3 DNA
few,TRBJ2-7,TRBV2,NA,CASSEGQDYEQYF,TGTGCCAGCAGTGAAGGCCAGGACTACGAGCAGTACTTC
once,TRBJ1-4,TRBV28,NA,CASSLPNEKLFF,TGTGCCAGCAGTTTACCGAATGAAAAACTGTTTTTT
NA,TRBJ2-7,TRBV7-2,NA,CASSLRRGATYEQYF,TGTGCCAGCAGCTTGAGACGCGGAGCCACCTACGAGCAGTACTTC
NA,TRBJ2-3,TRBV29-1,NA,CSDRQENTDTQYF,TGCAGCGACAGACAGGAGAACACAGATACGCAGTATTTT
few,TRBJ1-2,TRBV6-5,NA,CASSYLGLNYGYTF,TGTGCCAGCAGTTACTTGGGGCTTAACTATGGCTACACCTTC
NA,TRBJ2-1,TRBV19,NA,CASSIAGDSYNEQFF,TGTGCCAGTAGTATAGCAGGTGACTCCTACAATGAGCAGTTCTTC
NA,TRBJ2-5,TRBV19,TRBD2,CASSIRSGSRGETQYF,TGTGCCAGTAGTATCCGCAGCGGGAGTCGAGGAGAGACCCAGTACTTC
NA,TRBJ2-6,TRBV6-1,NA,CASSSHSSGANVLTF,TGTGCCAGCAGTTCCCATTCCTCTGGGGCCAACGTCCTGACTTTC
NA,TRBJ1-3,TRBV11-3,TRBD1,CASSSRQGPGNTIYF,TGTGCCAGCAGCTCTCGACAGGGCCCTGGAAACACCATATATTTT
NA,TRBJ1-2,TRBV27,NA,CASSLRGDNYGYTF,TGTGCCAGCAGTTTAAGGGGAGATAACTATGGCTACACCTTC
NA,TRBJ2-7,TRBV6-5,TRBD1,CASSDRGLSDEQYF,TGTGCCAGCAGTGACAGGGGCCTTTCCGACGAGCAGTACTTC
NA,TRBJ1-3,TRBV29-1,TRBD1,CSAPQGGITGNTIYF,TGCAGCGCCCCTCAGGGGGGGATAACTGGAAACACCATATATTTT
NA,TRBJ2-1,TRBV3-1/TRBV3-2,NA,CANSNEQFF,TGTGCCAACAGCAATGAGCAGTTCTTC
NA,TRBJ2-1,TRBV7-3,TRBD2,CASSLRSGRTPYNEQFF,TGTGCCAGCAGCTTAAGGAGCGGGAGGACCCCCTACAATGAGCAGTTCTTC
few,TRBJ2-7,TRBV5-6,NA,CASSEGTLSYEQYF,TGTGCCAGCAGCGAGGGGACACTTTCCTACGAGCAGTACTTC
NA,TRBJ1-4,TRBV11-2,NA,CASSLMGRSEKLFF,TGTGCCAGCAGCTTAATGGGAAGGAGTGAAAAACTGTTTTTT
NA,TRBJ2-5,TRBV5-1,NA,CASSSSPTETQYF,TGCGCCAGCAGCTCGTCTCCCACAGAGACCCAGTACTTC
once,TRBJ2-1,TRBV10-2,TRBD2,CASRRGLAGSGEQFF,TGCGCCAGCAGAAGGGGACTAGCGGGTAGTGGGGAGCAGTTCTTC
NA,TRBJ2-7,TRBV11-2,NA,CASSSLRGLGNEQYF,TGTGCCAGCAGCTCCCTAAGGGGCCTGGGGAACGAGCAGTACTTC
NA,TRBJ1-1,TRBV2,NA,CASRETELHTEAFF,TGTGCCAGCAGAGAGACAGAGTTACACACTGAAGCTTTCTTT
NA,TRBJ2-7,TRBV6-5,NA,CASSYGLTYEQYF,TGTGCCAGCAGTTATGGGCTCACCTACGAGCAGTACTTC
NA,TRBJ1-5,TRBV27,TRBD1,CASSPWTGSDQPQHF,TGTGCCAGCAGTCCCTGGACAGGGTCGGATCAGCCCCAGCATTTT
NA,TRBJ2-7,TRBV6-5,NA,CASSQSSYEQYF,TGTGCCAGCAGTCAGAGCTCCTACGAGCAGTACTTC
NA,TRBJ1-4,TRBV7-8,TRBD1,CASSTRGGGAGLNEKLFF,TGTGCCAGCAGCACCCGGGGAGGGGGCGCGGGTCTTAATGAAAAACTGTTTTTT
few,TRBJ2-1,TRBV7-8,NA,CASTLLAGTYNEQFF,TGTGCCAGCACCCTCCTTGCGGGAACCTACAATGAGCAGTTCTTC
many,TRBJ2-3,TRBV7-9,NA,CASSPRDGTDTQYF,TGTGCCAGCAGCCCCCGGGATGGCACAGATACGCAGTATTTT
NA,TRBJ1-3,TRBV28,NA,CASSLLDSGNTIYF,TGTGCCAGCAGTTTACTAGACTCTGGAAACACCATATATTTT
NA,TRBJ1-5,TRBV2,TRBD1,CASRDSGGYSNQPQHF,TGTGCCAGCAGGGACTCAGGGGGATATAGCAATCAGCCCCAGCATTTT